This passage covers 12 T cell receptor beta chains from one sample sequenced in a study of shared clonotypes between healthy human individuals. The method was immunoSEQ multiplex PCR; TCRdb's version includes in-frame clones alone and lacks a portion of them. The sample records roughly 2.6 million clones, more than 90% being singletons. The specimen sequenced was naive CD4+ T cells sorted from blood. As to subset: CD45RA+ positively selected. These receptor sequences come from a young man in good health.

The CDR3 protein is CASSLRGVGNEKLFF. The DNA of the CDR3 is TGTGCCAGCAGCTTAAGAGGGGTTGGTAATGAAAAACTGTTTTTT. The chain joins TRBV7-2 to TRBJ1-4; D might be TRBD1 (5 bases). Germline CDR1 and CDR2: SGHTA and FQGNSA. The CDR3 loop spans 15 amino acids. V lost 2 bases and J 4 bases, leaving 11 bases between the germline ends.

With respect to this clone: The sample holds other DNA sequences that translate to the same CDR3. The rearrangement joins TRBV29-1 to TRBJ1-2, with 9 nucleotides matching TRBD1. Germline values: CDR1 SQVTM, CDR2 ANQGSEA. The CDR3 runs 12 residues. V shed 6 bases, J shed 2 bases, and the junction held 1 base outside the gene matches. CDR3 sequence reads: CSVGTGNYGYTF. The CDR3 coding sequence is TGCAGCGTGGGGACAGGGAACTATGGCTACACCTTC.

This clone was found a few times. CDR3 nucleotide sequence: TGTGCCTGGAGGAAAGGGAAAACAGGGTTGGGCAATCAGCCCCAGCATTTT. Its translation is CAWRKGKTGLGNQPQHF. The J gene is TRBJ1-5, the V gene TRBV30, with D possibly being TRBD1 (6 bases). Germline V gene data show CDR1 as GTSNPN and CDR2 as SVGIG (reference sequence). The CDR3 has 17 amino acids. With 3 bases removed from V and 2 bases from J, the gap between germline ends came to 20 bases.

CDR3 in DNA: TGCGCCAGCAGCAAGACTGGAGGGGCGGCCTTTAGCACAGATACGCAGTATTTT. This encodes CASSKTGGAAFSTDTQYF. The chain employs TRBV4-1 and TRBJ2-3, with D possibly being TRBD2 (6 bases). Germline V gives CDR1 MGHRA, CDR2 YSYEKL. V lost 5 bases and J 0 bases, leaving 21 bases between the germline ends. The CDR3 extends over 18 amino acids.

The gene calls are TRBV7-2 and TRBJ2-7, with 11 bases fitting TRBD1. This CDR3 region has 14 residues. Germline assignment: CDR1 SGHTA and CDR2 FQGNSA. Trimming cost V 7 bases and J 2 bases; bases outside gene matches: 4. The CDR3 DNA reads TGTGCCAGCACCCAGGACAGGGGGCCCTACGAGCAGTACTTC. Amino acids: CASTQDRGPYEQYF. The variable domain in full, with the rest retrieved from reference TRBV7-2 and TRBJ2-7, is GAGVSQSPSNKVTEKGKDVELRCDPISGHTALYWYRQSLGQGLEFLIYFQGNSAPDKSGLPSDRFSAERTGGSVSTLTIQRTQQEDSAVYLCASTQDRGPYEQYFGPGTRLTVT.

The CDR3 protein is CASRDSSEQYF. Written as DNA, the CDR3 is TGTGCCAGCAGGGATTCCAGCGAGCAGTACTTC. V and J are TRBV6-5 and TRBJ2-7; no reliable D call. V was shortened by 6 bases and J by 6 bases, with 9 bases between the two germline ends. The CDR3 contains 11 residues. The germline CDR1 and CDR2 sequences are MNHEY and SVGAGI.

The chain recombines TRBV7-2 with TRBJ2-7; the D gene is possibly TRBD2 (5 bases). This CDR3 comprises 14 residues. Germline V gene data show CDR1 as SGHTA and CDR2 as FQGNSA. V lost 4 bases and J lost 5, with 15 bases in between. As DNA, the CDR3 is TGTGCCAGCAGCTCCGGGATCGTCCCCCACGAGCAGTACTTC. Protein sequence: CASSSGIVPHEQYF.

This chain links TRBV15 with TRBJ2-7, with D perhaps matching TRBD1 (6 bases). V was trimmed by 5 bases and J by 3 bases, leaving 14 bases between them. The CDR3 extends over 14 amino acids. The V gene's germline CDR1 is LNHNV and CDR2 YYDKDF (reference sequence). CDR3 DNA: TGTGCCACCAGCCCACAGGGAATGGGCTACGAGCAGTACTTC. It yields the protein CATSPQGMGYEQYF. Based on the CDR3 plus reference TRBV15 and TRBJ2-7, the full variable domain is DAMVIQNPRYQVTQFGKPVTLSCSQTLNHNVMYWYQQKSSQAPKLLFHYYDKDFNNEADTPDNFQSRRPNTSFCFLDIRSPGLGDTAMYLCATSPQGMGYEQYFGPGTRLTVT.

This chain connects TRBV30 to TRBJ1-2; no reliable D call. V lost 1 base, J lost 0 bases, and 15 bases lay in between. The CDR3 has 16 amino acids. Germline V CDR1 and CDR2: GTSNPN, SVGIG (reference sequence). The DNA for the CDR3 is TGTGCCTGGAGTGACCTCCGGGTTCGAGCTAACTATGGCTACACCTTC. This encodes CAWSDLRVRANYGYTF.

As DNA, the CDR3 is TGTGCCAGCTCACCCGAGGGACAGGGTTACGAGCAGTACTTC. Translating it yields CASSPEGQGYEQYF. This chain uses TRBV18 with TRBJ2-7; TRBD1 matches at 9 bases. The CDR3 has 14 residues. CDR1 and CDR2 (germline): KGHSH, LQKENI. With V trimmed by 3 bases and J by 4 bases, 4 bases remained unmatched.

This clone was seen a handful of times. This chain uses TRBV30 with TRBJ1-5; the match to TRBD1 covers 8 bases. From germline, CDR1 is GTSNPN and CDR2 SVGIG (reference sequence). Unmatched junction bases numbered 4, after V lost 3 bases and J lost 6 bases. CDR3 length equals 13 residues. The CDR3 DNA reads as TGTGCCTGGAGCAGGGGGCTAGGTCAGCCCCAGCATTTT. As protein: CAWSRGLGQPQHF.

The rearrangement links TRBV28 to TRBJ2-4, with D uncertain. In germline, CDR1 is MDHEN, CDR2 SYDVKM. CDR3 length: 16 amino acids. Trimming shortened V by 6 bases and J by 0 bases, and 15 bases separated the two germline ends. The CDR3 reads CASSLPRSLAKNIQYF. In DNA form, the CDR3 reads TGTGCCAGCAGCCTCCCCAGGAGCCTAGCCAAAAACATTCAGTACTTC.